The present entry profiles one TCR beta chain with its context. CDR3 length equals 16 residues. J gave up 7 bases and V 5 bases, and 14 bases lay outside the gene matches. The germline V gene encodes CDR1 SGHVS and CDR2 FNYEAQ. The data were obtained in a study of blood T cell repertoires in COVID-19. The overall study: Collection of acute and convalescent COVID-19 samples took place in the United States, Italy and Spain. PBMCs, B-cell-depleted T cells, or T cells were the source of the cDNA or gDNA that made up the material.

Generated by immunoSEQ multiplex PCR, the TCRdb table keeps only in-frame clones and is missing some. The sample contains 110,000 or so clones, more than 65% of which appear only once. The receptor was isolated from a man between 50 and 59 years old with acute or convalescent COVID-19. V gene TRBV7-6 combines with J gene TRBJ1-2, with TRBD1 matching over 9 bases. The material sequenced was peripheral blood. In nucleotides, the CDR3 is TGTGCCAGCAGCCAACAGGGGGCCTATGGGGTGGGTGGCTACACCTTC. The encoded protein is CASSQQGAYGVGGYTF.